This T cell receptor beta chain was captured by sequencing in a study of shared clonotypes between healthy human individuals. Study context: A few men and a couple of women, aged 18 to 49, were donors.

Germline CDR1 and CDR2: MDHEN and SYDVKM. Trimming took 3 bases from V and 2 from J; bases not matched to a gene: 6. The CDR3 sequence is 17 residues long. The donors, all of them Caucasian adults, lived in Nashville, Tennessee. Profiling relied on immunoSEQ multiplex PCR, and the TCRdb table lists in-frame clones only, not all of them. The data hold about half a million clones, with 79% observed a single time. The J gene is TRBJ2-1, the V gene TRBV28, with TRBD2 matching over 11 bases. The sequenced sample consisted of PBMCs. This sequence originates from a woman aged 40-49 years in good health. Some clones in this sample may be carry-over from other donors' samples. The CDR3, as DNA: TGTGCCAGCAGTTTCATAGCGGGAGGGCCGACCTACAATGAGCAGTTCTTC. Its protein product is CASSFIAGGPTYNEQFF.